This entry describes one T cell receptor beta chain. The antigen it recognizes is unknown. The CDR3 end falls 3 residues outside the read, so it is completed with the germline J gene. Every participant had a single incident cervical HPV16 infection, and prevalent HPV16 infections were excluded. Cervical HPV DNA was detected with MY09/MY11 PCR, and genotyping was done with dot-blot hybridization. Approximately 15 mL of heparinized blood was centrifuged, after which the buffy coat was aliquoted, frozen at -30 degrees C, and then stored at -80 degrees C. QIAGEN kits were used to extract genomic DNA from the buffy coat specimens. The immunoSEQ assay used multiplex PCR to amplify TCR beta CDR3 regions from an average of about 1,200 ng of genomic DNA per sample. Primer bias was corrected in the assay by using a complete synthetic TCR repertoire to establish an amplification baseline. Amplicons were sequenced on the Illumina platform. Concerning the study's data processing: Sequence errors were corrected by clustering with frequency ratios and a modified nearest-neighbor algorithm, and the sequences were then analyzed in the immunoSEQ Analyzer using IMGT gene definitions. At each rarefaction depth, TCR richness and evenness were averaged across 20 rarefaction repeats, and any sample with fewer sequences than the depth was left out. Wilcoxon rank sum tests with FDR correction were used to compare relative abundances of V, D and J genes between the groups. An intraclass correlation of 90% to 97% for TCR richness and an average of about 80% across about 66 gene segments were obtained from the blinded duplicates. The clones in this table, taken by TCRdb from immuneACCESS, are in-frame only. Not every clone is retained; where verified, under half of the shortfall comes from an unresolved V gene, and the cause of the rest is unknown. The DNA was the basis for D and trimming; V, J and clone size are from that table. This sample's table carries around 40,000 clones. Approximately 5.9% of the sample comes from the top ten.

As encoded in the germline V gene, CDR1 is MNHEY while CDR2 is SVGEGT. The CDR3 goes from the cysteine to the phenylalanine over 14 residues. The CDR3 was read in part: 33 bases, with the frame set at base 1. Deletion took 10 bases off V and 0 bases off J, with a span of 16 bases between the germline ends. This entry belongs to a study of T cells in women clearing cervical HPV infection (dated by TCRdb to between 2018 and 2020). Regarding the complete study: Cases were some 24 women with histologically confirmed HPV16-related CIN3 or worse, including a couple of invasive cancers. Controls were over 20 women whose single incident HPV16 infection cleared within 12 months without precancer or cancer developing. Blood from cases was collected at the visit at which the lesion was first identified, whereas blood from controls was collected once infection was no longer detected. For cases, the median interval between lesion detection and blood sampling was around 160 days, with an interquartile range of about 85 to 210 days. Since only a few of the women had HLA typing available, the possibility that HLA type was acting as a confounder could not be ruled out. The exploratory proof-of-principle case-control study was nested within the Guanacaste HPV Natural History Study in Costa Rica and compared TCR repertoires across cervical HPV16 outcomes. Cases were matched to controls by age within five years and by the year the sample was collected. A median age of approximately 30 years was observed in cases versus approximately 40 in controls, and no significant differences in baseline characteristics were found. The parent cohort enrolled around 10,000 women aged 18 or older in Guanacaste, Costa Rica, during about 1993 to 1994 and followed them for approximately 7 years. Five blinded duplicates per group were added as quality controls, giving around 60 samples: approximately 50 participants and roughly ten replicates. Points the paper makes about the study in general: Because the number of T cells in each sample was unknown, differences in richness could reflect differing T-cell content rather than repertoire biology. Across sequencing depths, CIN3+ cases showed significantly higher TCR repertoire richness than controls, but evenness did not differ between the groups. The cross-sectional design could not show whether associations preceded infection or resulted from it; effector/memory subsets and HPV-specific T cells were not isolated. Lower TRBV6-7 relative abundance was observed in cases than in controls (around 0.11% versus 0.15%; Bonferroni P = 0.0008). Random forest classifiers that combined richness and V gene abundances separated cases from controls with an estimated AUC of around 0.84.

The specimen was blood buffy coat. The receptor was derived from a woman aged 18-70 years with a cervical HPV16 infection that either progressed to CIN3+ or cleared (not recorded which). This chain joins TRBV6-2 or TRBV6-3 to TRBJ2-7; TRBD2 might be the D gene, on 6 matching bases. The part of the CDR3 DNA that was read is TGTGCCACCCGCTCGCGGGGAAACTCCTACGAG. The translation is CATRSRGNSYE. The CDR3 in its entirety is CATRSRGNSYEQYF.